This T cell receptor (beta chain) was profiled in a study of T cells in Graves' hyperthyroidism and ophthalmopathy. Patients having uncontrolled infection, another autoimmune disease, pregnancy or lactation were not included. This clonotype was counted only a few times. RNA transcripts were the template for amplifying TCR beta CDR3 regions. Carried out on the TCR CDR3, a first-round RT-PCR used the HTBI primer set. MiXCR, run by TCRdb on the multiplex PCR reads, gives a single entry per CDR3 protein. The sample lists fewer than 850,000 distinct CDR3 sequences; roughly 17% were seen once. The CDR3 is 14 residues long. Germline lookup yields CDR1 SEHNR and CDR2 FQNEAQ (reference sequence). V shed 0 bases and J shed 4 bases, with 9 bases lying between them.

V is TRBV7-9 and J is TRBJ1-2; D is undetermined. The specimen sequenced was blood. The receptor was derived from a man in his forties or fifties with Graves' hyperthyroidism. The CDR3 bases are TGTGCCAGCAGCTTAGCGGGGAAGGGCTATGGCTACACCTTC. As protein: CASSLAGKGYGYTF. Full variable domain (rest looked up from reference TRBV7-9 and TRBJ1-2): DTGVSQNPRHKITKRGQNVTFRCDPISEHNRLYWYRQTLGQGPEFLTYFQNEAQLEKSRLLSDRFSAERPKGSFSTLEIQRTEQGDSAMYLCASSLAGKGYGYTFGSGTRLTVV.